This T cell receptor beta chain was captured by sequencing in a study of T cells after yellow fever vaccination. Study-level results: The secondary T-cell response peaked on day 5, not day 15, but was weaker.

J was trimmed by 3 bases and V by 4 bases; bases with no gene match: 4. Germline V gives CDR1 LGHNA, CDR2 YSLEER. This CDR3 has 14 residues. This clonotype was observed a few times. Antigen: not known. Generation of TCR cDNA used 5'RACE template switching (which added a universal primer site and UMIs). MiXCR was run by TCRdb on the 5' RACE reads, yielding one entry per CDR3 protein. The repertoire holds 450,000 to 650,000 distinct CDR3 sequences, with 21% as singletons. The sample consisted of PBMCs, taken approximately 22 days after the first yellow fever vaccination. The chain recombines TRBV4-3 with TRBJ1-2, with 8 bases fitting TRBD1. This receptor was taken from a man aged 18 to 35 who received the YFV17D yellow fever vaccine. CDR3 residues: CASSRQTGDYGYTF. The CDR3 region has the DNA TGCGCCAGCAGCCGACAGACAGGGGACTATGGCTACACCTTC.